The 11 T cell receptor beta chains below were found in one sample sequenced in a study of cytomegalovirus exposure and HLA in healthy donors. The PCR was carried out with 60 Vbeta primers and 13 Jbeta primers. Using immunoSEQ multiplex PCR, the repertoire was profiled, and TCRdb retains in-frame clones only, with some absent. The sample includes about 130,000 clones, 82% of them seen just once. Sequencing used PBMCs. These receptor sequences come from a woman aged 45-65 years in good health and CMV-seropositive.

V is TRBV28 and J is TRBJ1-1; TRBD1 matches 7 bases. The CDR3 length is 15 residues. In germline, CDR1 is MDHEN, CDR2 SYDVKM. V lost 5 bases and J lost 0; bases outside the gene matches: 6. This CDR3 reads CASSLTGIMNTEAFF. For the CDR3, the DNA is TGTGCCAGCAGTCTGACAGGGATAATGAACACTGAAGCTTTCTTT.

The chain uses TRBV13 and TRBJ1-2, with 8 bases aligning to TRBD1. V was pared by 0 bases and J by 5 bases, with 8 bases of the junction left unmatched. This CDR3 is 16 amino acids long. Germline CDR1 reads PRHDT; CDR2 reads FYEKMQ (reference sequence). The CDR3 here is CASSLGPSDREYGYTF. DNA for the CDR3: TGTGCCAGCAGCTTAGGCCCCTCGGACAGGGAATATGGCTACACCTTC.

This clone was detected only once. CDR3 in DNA: TGTGCCAGCAGCTTAGGATCGGGACAGGATAATCTAAACACTGAAGCTTTCTTT. Translating it yields CASSLGSGQDNLNTEAFF. This chain links TRBV11-3 with TRBJ1-1; 8 bases are a match to TRBD1. Trimming removed 1 base from V and 2 bases from J; junction bases left unmatched: 12. This CDR3 has 18 amino acids. Per the germline V gene, CDR1 is SGHNT and CDR2 is YENEEA.

This clone has only one observation. The chain is built from TRBV7-2 and TRBJ1-1; the D is unclear. The V end was cut by 4 bases, the J end by 1 base, with 7 bases between. In germline, CDR1 is SGHTA, CDR2 FQGNSA. This CDR3 region has 13 residues. This CDR3 is CASSSQQNTEAFF. CDR3 sequence (DNA): TGTGCCAGCAGCTCACAGCAGAACACTGAAGCTTTCTTT.

This chain's CDR3 is CASKQQGPYEQYF. The CDR3 region has the DNA TGTGCCAGTAAACAACAGGGGCCCTACGAGCAGTACTTC. The V gene is TRBV6-5, the J gene TRBJ2-7; 7 bases fit TRBD1. The CDR3 runs to 13 residues. Looked up from germline, CDR1 is MNHEY and CDR2 is SVGAGI. The trim removed 9 bases at V and 2 bases at J, leaving 7 bases unmatched.

The J gene is TRBJ2-1, the V gene TRBV9, with D possibly TRBD1 on 6 matching bases. Germline-derived CDR1 and CDR2 are SGDLS and YYNGEE. The CDR3 is 16 amino acids. The germline V and J ends were trimmed by 2 bases and 0 bases, with 12 bases remaining between them. CDR3 DNA: TGTGCCAGCAGCGTCATGGGGGCCACCTCCTACAATGAGCAGTTCTTC. Translated, it gives CASSVMGATSYNEQFF.

J is TRBJ1-4 and V is TRBV30; the D is unclear. CDR1 and CDR2 from the germline V gene are GTSNPN and SVGIG (reference sequence). The CDR3 consists of 12 residues. V was pared by 0 bases and J by 8 bases, with 7 bases between. The CDR3 DNA sequence: TGTGCCTGGAGTGTATCAGGCGAAAAACTGTTTTTT. As protein: CAWSVSGEKLFF.

This clone was seen only a few times. V gene TRBV9 combines with J gene TRBJ2-1, with 7 positions matching TRBD2. Germline CDR1 and CDR2: SGDLS and YYNGEE. V lost 9 bases, J lost 4 bases, and 13 bases stayed unmatched. There are 15 residues in the CDR3. CDR3 in amino acids: CATSTAGEEYNEQFF. For the CDR3, the DNA is TGTGCCACTTCCACGGCGGGGGAGGAGTACAATGAGCAGTTCTTC.

The J gene is TRBJ1-4, the V gene TRBV2, with D unclear. The germline V and J ends were trimmed by 0 bases and 6 bases, with 17 bases remaining between them. The CDR3 totals 17 residues. Germline CDR1 is SNHLY and CDR2 is FYNNEI. This CDR3 is CASSEALHGAPDEKLFF. The CDR3, as DNA: TGTGCCAGCAGTGAAGCGCTTCATGGAGCCCCGGATGAAAAACTGTTTTTT.

V gene TRBV29-1 combines with J gene TRBJ2-7; D is uncertain. Trimming took off 6 bases at V and 2 bases at J, with 14 bases between the two ends. From germline, CDR1 is SQVTM and CDR2 ANQGSEA. This CDR3 comprises 13 residues. DNA for the CDR3: TGCAGCGTAGCTACTACCGCCGCCTACGAGCAGTACTTC. Translation: CSVATTAAYEQYF.

The V gene is TRBV11-3, the J gene TRBJ1-1, with D possibly being TRBD1 (5 bases). This CDR3 has 14 amino acids. Germline CDR1 reads SGHNT; CDR2 reads YENEEA. The ends were cut back, 0 bases at V and 5 bases at J, with 10 bases in the middle. This chain's CDR3 is CASSLDGAETEAFF. CDR3 sequence (DNA): TGTGCCAGCAGCTTAGATGGGGCAGAGACTGAAGCTTTCTTT.